The T cell receptor (beta chain) under discussion was sequenced for a study of regulatory T cells in long-lasting Graves disease. About the study: Antithyroid drugs had been taken under 3 months by newly diagnosed Graves' patients.

Building of the TCR beta libraries involved iRepertoire HTBI primers and Arm-PCR of CDR3 regions. One entry per CDR3 protein results from TCRdb running MiXCR on the multiplex PCR reads. The sample contains fewer than 650,000 distinct CDR3 sequences, less than 20% of which appear only once. Germline V CDR1 and CDR2: DFQATT, SNEGSKA (reference sequence). V was cut by 5 bases and J by 5 bases, with 16 bases left in between. The CDR3 has 13 amino acids. Stated time point: newly diagnosed GD, antithyroid drugs for less than 3 months. RNA isolated from PBMCs was used to make the TCR library. The same sample was also used in a study of T cells in Graves' hyperthyroidism and ophthalmopathy. From that paper: Calling Graves' hyperthyroidism stable meant ophthalmopathy did not progress within 18 months. The HTBI primer set drove a first-round RT-PCR of the TCR CDR3. In simple terms, a model built on 13 V-J features told ophthalmopathy apart from stable hyperthyroidism.

The V call is TRBV20-1, the J call TRBJ2-7, with D possibly matching TRBD1 (6 bases). The specimen was peripheral blood mononuclear cells (PBMCs), collected at new diagnosis, from a patient treated with antithyroid drugs. The clonotype originates from a woman in her 30s with Graves disease. CDR3 in amino acids: CSAGGSRGDEQYF. CDR3 nucleotide sequence: TGCAGTGCTGGGGGCTCCCGGGGTGACGAGCAGTACTTC.